The 29 T cell receptor beta chains below all came from one sample that was sequenced in a study of T cell changes during pregnancy in multiple sclerosis. Only in-frame clones appear in the TCRdb table, and some are missing; sequencing was by immunoSEQ multiplex PCR. Of roughly 40,000 clones listed, around 90% are singletons. Here the sequenced sample was CD4+ T cells from peripheral blood mononuclear cells, taken in the first trimester of pregnancy. These TCRs come from a female donor with multiple sclerosis, enrolled in a pregnancy study.

This chain connects TRBV18 to TRBJ1-2; TRBD1 matches at 7 bases. The CDR3 runs 16 residues. Losses at the gene ends were 1 base for V and 1 base for J; bases not matched to a gene: 6. Germline CDR1 reads KGHSH; CDR2 reads LQKENI. The CDR3 sequence is CASSPQGQVLNYGYTF. CDR3 in DNA: TGTGCCAGCTCACCACAAGGACAGGTCCTTAACTATGGCTACACCTTC. The full variable domain, rest sourced from reference TRBV18 and TRBJ1-2, is NAGVMQNPRHLVRRRGQEARLRCSPMKGHSHVYWYRQLPEEGLKFMVYLQKENIIDESGMPKERFSAEFPKEGPSILRIQQVVRGDSAAYFCASSPQGQVLNYGYTFGSGTRLTVV.

This chain links TRBV27 with TRBJ2-7; tentative D call: TRBD2 (6 bases). Germline lookup yields CDR1 MNHEY and CDR2 SMNVEV (reference sequence). CDR3 length: 15 residues. Trimming cost V 5 bases and J 3 bases, with 17 bases left between them. CDR3 DNA sequence: TGTGCCAGCAGTCGAATGGGGGGACTTCGCTACGAGCAGTACTTC. It codes for CASSRMGGLRYEQYF.

The table lists this clone with a count of one. The gene calls are TRBV29-1 and TRBJ2-7; D is unresolved. CDR3 length: 12 amino acids. Germline lookup yields CDR1 SQVTM and CDR2 ANQGSEA. V shed 5 bases and J shed 2 bases, with 10 bases lying between them. The CDR3 DNA sequence: TGCAGCGTTAGTCCGGGTCCCTACGAGCAGTACTTC. Encoded protein: CSVSPGPYEQYF.

The chain carries TRBV7-3 and TRBJ2-7; 12 bases are shared with TRBD1. The V and J ends lost 4 bases and 3 bases, in that order; junction bases with no gene match: 1. Germline CDR1 reads SGHTA; CDR2 reads FQGTGA. The CDR3 runs to 14 residues. The DNA of the CDR3 is TGTGCCAGCAGCTGGGACAGGGGGCTCTACGAGCAGTACTTC. Its protein product is CASSWDRGLYEQYF.

This clone appeared a few times. The chain joins TRBV29-1 to TRBJ2-7; 7 positions agree with TRBD2. Germline V gene lookup returns CDR1 SQVTM and CDR2 ANQGSEA. The CDR3 consists of 17 residues. V shed 0 bases, J shed 0 bases, and the junction held 11 bases outside the gene matches. The CDR3 DNA sequence: TGCAGCGTTGAAGATCGACCCGGCGGCGGGAGCTCCTACGAGCAGTACTTC. Encoded protein: CSVEDRPGGGSSYEQYF.

The V and J genes are TRBV7-2 and TRBJ2-3; D is perhaps TRBD2 (5 bases). Germline assignment: CDR1 SGHTA and CDR2 FQGNSA. V shed 5 bases and J shed 0 bases, with 12 bases lying between them. The CDR3 extends over 15 amino acids. CDR3 protein: CASSPGGPSTDTQYF. The CDR3 DNA sequence: TGTGCCAGCAGCCCGGGCGGGCCGAGCACAGATACGCAGTATTTT. The variable domain in full, with the rest retrieved from reference TRBV7-2 and TRBJ2-3, is GAGVSQSPSNKVTEKGKDVELRCDPISGHTALYWYRQSLGQGLEFLIYFQGNSAPDKSGLPSDRFSAERTGGSVSTLTIQRTQQEDSAVYLCASSPGGPSTDTQYFGPGTRLTVL.

CDR3 bases: TGTGCCAGCAGCACCGGGTTTGACGAGCAGTACTTC. Translated: CASSTGFDEQYF. The rearrangement uses TRBV2 and TRBJ2-5; D unclear. The J call may be faulty, since TRBJ2-7 better matches the DNA end. The CDR3 loop spans 12 amino acids. Germline values: CDR1 SNHLY, CDR2 FYNNEI.

This chain joins TRBV25-1 and TRBJ2-1, with D perhaps matching TRBD1 (6 bases). This CDR3 has 15 residues. Germline V gene sequence: CDR1 MGHDK, CDR2 SYGVNS. V shed 1 base and J shed 4 bases, with 11 bases lying between them. The CDR3 DNA is TGTGCCAGCAGTGAATGGACAGCCCAATACAATGAGCAGTTCTTC. This gives the protein CASSEWTAQYNEQFF.

This clone has only one observation. The chain links TRBV6-1 to TRBJ1-2; maybe TRBD1 (6 bases). Trimming took off 1 base at V and 7 bases at J, with 13 bases between the two ends. The CDR3 is made up of 14 amino acids. Germline V CDR1 and CDR2: MNHNS, SASEGT. CDR3 protein: CASSEGPGAPGYTF. The CDR3 nucleotides read TGTGCCAGCAGTGAAGGACCAGGGGCCCCTGGCTACACCTTC.

The CDR3 loop reads CASSLRGGTEAFF. The DNA of the CDR3 is TGTGCCAGCAGCTTACGGGGAGGCACTGAAGCTTTCTTT. The chain carries TRBV5-6 and TRBJ1-1; no definite D call. V lost 2 bases and J lost 4, with 9 bases in between. CDR3 size: 13 residues. Germline V gene data show CDR1 as SGHDT and CDR2 as YYEEEE.

The chain employs TRBV4-2 and TRBJ2-7; 11 bases align to TRBD2. This CDR3 contains 16 residues. Germline lookup yields CDR1 LGHNA and CDR2 YNFKEQ. V dropped 4 bases and J dropped 4; count of bases not matched to a gene: 9. The CDR3 loop reads CASSPALSSGRYEQYF. The CDR3 DNA sequence: TGTGCCAGCAGCCCGGCCCTCTCTAGCGGGAGGTACGAGCAGTACTTC.

This chain uses TRBV11-3 with TRBJ2-5; 7 bases match TRBD1. In germline, CDR1 is SGHNT, CDR2 YENEEA. V was pared by 1 base and J by 7 bases, with 12 bases of the junction left unmatched. The CDR3 is 16 residues long. CDR3 nucleotides: TGTGCCAGCAGCTTAGCTGGCAGGGGGATGGCGGGGACCCAGTACTTC. Amino acid sequence: CASSLAGRGMAGTQYF.

The count of this clone is one. V usage is TRBV5-1 and J usage is TRBJ1-1; D perhaps matches TRBD1 (6 bases). The V and J ends lost 4 bases and 4 bases respectively, with 17 bases between them. The CDR3 runs to 15 residues. Germline V gene lookup returns CDR1 SGHRS and CDR2 YFSETQ. CDR3 in amino acids: CASSQTGNMGTEAFF. CDR3 in DNA: TGCGCCAGCAGCCAAACAGGGAACATGGGCACTGAAGCTTTCTTT.

This clone was recorded only once. This chain links TRBV19 with TRBJ2-5; unclear D gene. The germline CDR1 and CDR2 sequences are LNHDA and SQIVND (reference sequence). Trimming took 2 bases from V and 5 from J, leaving 3 bases between them. This CDR3 comprises 11 residues. CDR3 amino acids: CASSIRETQYF. CDR3 coding DNA: TGTGCCAGTAGTATACGGGAGACCCAGTACTTC.

The chain combines TRBV7-6 with TRBJ2-7; TRBD1 might be the D (5 bases). The V end lost 5 bases, the J end lost 2 bases, and 19 bases lay between the germline ends. The CDR3 has 16 amino acids. Germline V gene lookup returns CDR1 SGHVS and CDR2 FNYEAQ. CDR3 nucleotides: TGTGCCAGCAGCCCCTTCATGGGGCGAGGAGCCTACGAGCAGTACTTC. This codes for CASSPFMGRGAYEQYF.

The chain carries TRBV5-1 and TRBJ1-3; 10 nucleotides agree with TRBD1. This CDR3 has 15 residues. V dropped 4 bases and J dropped 4; count of bases not matched to a gene: 5. Germline V lookup: CDR1 SGHRS, CDR2 YFSETQ. The chain's CDR3 is CASSLPGQGGNTIYF. DNA of the CDR3: TGCGCCAGCAGCCTGCCGGGACAGGGGGGAAACACCATATATTTT.

The V call is TRBV19, the J call TRBJ1-5, with unresolved D. V lost 7 bases and J lost 0, with 10 bases in between. The length of the CDR3 is 14 residues. The germline gives CDR1 LNHDA, CDR2 SQIVND (reference sequence). The CDR3 is CASNRIVSNQPQHF. The CDR3 DNA sequence: TGTGCCAGTAACAGAATTGTTAGCAATCAGCCCCAGCATTTT.

The chain employs TRBV12-5 and TRBJ2-1; D gene uncertain. Germline V gene data show CDR1 as LGHNT and CDR2 as FRNRAP. The V gene lost 2 bases and the J gene lost 5 bases, with 10 bases spanning the gap. CDR3 length: 14 residues. The CDR3 DNA reads TGTGCTAGTGGTTTGTTGGCCCGCCACAATGAGCAGTTCTTC. Translating gives CASGLLARHNEQFF.

V and J are TRBV7-9 and TRBJ1-2; the D is unclear. Germline CDR1 SEHNR, CDR2 FQNEAQ (reference sequence). The germline V and J ends were trimmed by 2 bases and 12 bases, with 7 bases remaining between them. CDR3 length: 10 residues. The CDR3 spells CASSLRGHTF. Here the CDR3 DNA reads TGTGCCAGCAGCTTACGGGGTCACACCTTC. The variable domain in full, completed from reference TRBV7-9 and TRBJ1-2, reads DTGVSQNPRHKITKRGQNVTFRCDPISEHNRLYWYRQTLGQGPEFLTYFQNEAQLEKSRLLSDRFSAERPKGSFSTLEIQRTEQGDSAMYLCASSLRGHTFGSGTRLTVV.

The sample holds one count of this clone. The chain recombines TRBV5-1 with TRBJ2-1; 8 bases agree with TRBD2. Trimming cost V 3 bases and J 13 bases; bases outside gene matches: 15. The CDR3 consists of 15 residues. Germline values: CDR1 SGHRS, CDR2 YFSETQ. The CDR3 sequence: CASSSASSGTSEQFF. The CDR3 DNA reads TGCGCCAGCAGCTCCGCAAGTTCAGGGACTAGTGAACAGTTCTTC.

J is TRBJ2-3 and V is TRBV4-2; no firm D call. V lost 4 bases, J lost 2 bases, and 13 bases lay in between. Germline values: CDR1 LGHNA, CDR2 YNFKEQ. The CDR3 consists of 15 residues. CDR3 sequence reads: CASSPTAQPTDTQYF. The CDR3 DNA reads as TGTGCCAGCAGCCCTACGGCACAGCCCACAGATACGCAGTATTTT.

J is TRBJ2-5 and V is TRBV5-4; D ambiguous. The germline V gene encodes CDR1 SGHNT and CDR2 YYREEE (reference sequence). Trimming removed 3 bases at V and 1 base at J, with 10 bases between. This CDR3 region has 14 residues. The CDR3 DNA follows: TGTGCCAGCAGCTGGAGTGGATTCCAAGAGACCCAGTACTTC. It translates to CASSWSGFQETQYF.

The CDR3 sequence: CAWSGESASTDTQYF. Here the CDR3 DNA reads TGTGCCTGGAGTGGGGAGAGTGCTAGCACAGATACGCAGTATTTT. This chain links TRBV30 with TRBJ2-3, with D tentatively TRBD2 (5 bases). V was cut by 1 base and J by 0 bases, with 11 bases left in between. CDR1 is GTSNPN and CDR2 is SVGIG in the germline V gene (reference sequence). CDR3 size: 15 residues.

The V gene is TRBV27, the J gene TRBJ1-2, with 7 nucleotides matching TRBD1. V dropped 3 bases and J dropped 9; count of bases not matched to a gene: 7. CDR1 and CDR2 from the germline V gene are MNHEY and SMNVEV (reference sequence). The CDR3 spans 13 residues. The CDR3 spells CASSLTQGVRYTF. The CDR3 DNA reads as TGTGCCAGCAGTTTGACCCAGGGGGTACGCTACACCTTC.

The rearrangement uses TRBV5-1 and TRBJ2-2, with D tentatively TRBD1 (6 bases). The V gene's germline CDR1 is SGHRS and CDR2 YFSETQ. V lost 4 bases and J lost 6, with 10 bases in between. The CDR3 covers 13 residues. CDR3 residues: CASSVRGSGELFF. The CDR3 nucleotides read TGCGCCAGCAGCGTCAGGGGCTCCGGGGAGCTGTTTTTT.

This clone showed up just once. The rearrangement links TRBV7-2 to TRBJ1-2; TRBD1 agrees at 7 bases. The germline V gene encodes CDR1 SGHTA and CDR2 FQGNSA. This CDR3 has 14 amino acids. The V and J ends lost 1 base and 4 bases, in that order; junction bases with no gene match: 3. The CDR3 DNA reads TGTGCCAGCAGCTTAGGCAGGGGGTTCTATGGCTACACCTTC. As protein: CASSLGRGFYGYTF. Full variable domain (rest looked up from reference TRBV7-2 and TRBJ1-2): GAGVSQSPSNKVTEKGKDVELRCDPISGHTALYWYRQSLGQGLEFLIYFQGNSAPDKSGLPSDRFSAERTGGSVSTLTIQRTQQEDSAVYLCASSLGRGFYGYTFGSGTRLTVV.

This chain links TRBV7-9 with TRBJ2-5; D gene ambiguous. Per germline, CDR1 SEHNR and CDR2 FQNEAQ (reference sequence). V lost 5 bases to trimming and J lost 5 bases, with 9 bases between them. This CDR3 is 12 amino acids long. The DNA for the CDR3 is TGTGCCAGCAGCCACCCAAGCGAGACCCAGTACTTC. Translated: CASSHPSETQYF.

This chain links TRBV20-1 with TRBJ2-1, with D possibly matching TRBD2 (6 bases). V lost 5 bases to trimming and J lost 7 bases, with 9 bases between them. This CDR3 comprises 11 residues. Germline V CDR1 and CDR2: DFQATT, SNEGSKA (reference sequence). CDR3: CSARGLNEQFF. As DNA, the CDR3 is TGCAGTGCTCGAGGACTAAATGAGCAGTTCTTC.

This chain links TRBV11-3 with TRBJ2-7; D is perhaps TRBD1 (6 bases). Per the germline V gene, CDR1 is SGHNT and CDR2 is YENEEA. The CDR3 contains 17 residues. Trimming took 2 bases from V and 5 from J, leaving 22 bases between them. The CDR3: CASSLKGQRKIPNEQYF. CDR3 nucleotide sequence: TGTGCCAGCAGCTTAAAAGGACAGCGCAAAATTCCTAACGAGCAGTACTTC.